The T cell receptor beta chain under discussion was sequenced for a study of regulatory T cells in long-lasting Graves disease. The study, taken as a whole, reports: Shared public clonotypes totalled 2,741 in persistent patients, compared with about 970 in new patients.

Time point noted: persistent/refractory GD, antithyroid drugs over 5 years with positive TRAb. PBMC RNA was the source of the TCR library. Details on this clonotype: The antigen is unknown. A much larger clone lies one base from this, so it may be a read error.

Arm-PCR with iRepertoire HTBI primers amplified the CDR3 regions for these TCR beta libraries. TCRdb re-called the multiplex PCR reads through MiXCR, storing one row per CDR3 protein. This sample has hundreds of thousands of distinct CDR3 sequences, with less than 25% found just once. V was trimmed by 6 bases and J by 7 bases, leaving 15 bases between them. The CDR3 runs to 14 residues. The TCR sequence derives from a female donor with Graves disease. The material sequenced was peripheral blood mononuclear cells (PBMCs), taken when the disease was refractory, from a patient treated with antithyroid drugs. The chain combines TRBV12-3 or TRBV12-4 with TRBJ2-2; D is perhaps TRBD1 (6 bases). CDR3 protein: CASRIGGMGGELFF. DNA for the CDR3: TGTGCCAGCAGGATAGGGGGAATGGGCGGGGAGCTGTTTTTT.